This T cell receptor (beta chain) emerged from a study of T cell responses to AZD1222 COVID-19 vaccine. Assay: immunoSEQ multiplex PCR; the TCRdb copy retains only in-frame clones and omits some. Among more than 150,000 clones listed, approximately 94% were seen once. Germline V gives CDR1 LGHDT, CDR2 YNNKEL (reference sequence). The CDR3 is 13 amino acids. V shed 4 bases and J shed 6 bases, with 10 bases lying between them. The rearrangement joins TRBV3-1 (or the pseudogene TRBV3-2) to TRBJ2-1; D is possibly TRBD1 (6 bases). The sample here was peripheral blood, taken 28 days after the second AZD1222 dose. The origin of this receptor is an adult who received the AZD1222 COVID-19 vaccine. The CDR3 region is CASSLQGLNEQFF. CDR3 DNA: TGTGCCAGCAGCCTACAGGGTCTCAATGAGCAGTTCTTC.